This TCR beta chain was observed in a study of siplizumab effects on memory and regulatory T cells. Study outcomes and limitations: Naive-or-memory phenotypes were unassignable for roughly 80-96% of proliferating CD4+ or CD8+ clones.

Notes on this clone: Its antigen is unknown.

Using immunoSEQ multiplex PCR, the repertoire was profiled, and TCRdb retains in-frame clones only, with some absent. This sample has about 91,000 clones, with 90% to 95% found just once. The CDR3 totals 12 residues. Germline loops: CDR1 SNHLY, CDR2 FYNNEI. V was clipped by 6 bases and J by 10 bases, with 15 bases between them. V and J are TRBV2 and TRBJ1-2; D is ambiguous. The TCR was taken from a human donor in good health. The sample consisted of CD8+ T cells sorted from blood. In DNA, the CDR3 is TGTGCCAGCAGAGACCCTAGGGATTACTACACCTTC. Translating gives CASRDPRDYYTF.